Reported below is one T cell receptor beta chain. The study drew the donors from its 120-subject validation cohort, separate from the approximately 700-subject first cohort. The data were produced by immunoSEQ multiplex PCR, yet TCRdb's version contains in-frame clones alone and is incomplete. The sample consists of 55,000 to 65,000 clones, 95% of them appearing once. The record originates from a study of cytomegalovirus exposure and HLA in healthy donors. CDR1 MNHNY and CDR2 SVGAGI come from the germline V gene (reference sequence). The CDR3 spans 16 residues. V lost 5 bases to trimming and J lost 0 bases, with 16 bases between them.

The source of this sequence is a woman younger than 30 in good health and CMV-seropositive. The rearrangement links TRBV6-6 to TRBJ1-2; D is perhaps TRBD1 (5 bases). The sample was PBMCs. The CDR3 nucleotides read TGTGCCAGCAGTCCGTGGCCGGGGGGAACTAACTATGGCTACACCTTC. This encodes CASSPWPGGTNYGYTF.